The clone carrying this TCR beta chain was recorded only once. Its antigen is currently unknown. CDR1 LNHDA and CDR2 SQIVND come from the germline V gene (reference sequence). The V gene lost 6 bases and the J gene lost 1 base, with 12 bases spanning the gap. CDR3 length: 14 amino acids. The record originates from a study of STAT5B mutations in CD4+ large granular lymphocyte leukemia. Authors' methods: A productive frequency of 2.59 x 10-5 was the lowest detectable. Data came from immunoSEQ multiplex PCR; TCRdb stores just in-frame clones and leaves some out. That table furnishes V, J and clone size, whereas the DNA furnished D and trimming. The data show 25,000 to 40,000 clones, around 74% seen once. Findings and caveats of the study: TRBV06-family usage was enriched in top patient clones (8/27) versus controls (2/35). About a quarter of private leukemic clonotypes occurred rarely in other patients' non-leukemic repertoires. Patient CD4-sorted repertoires stayed more clonal than healthy ones after leukemic-clone removal.

This TCR came from a human donor in good health. V gene TRBV19 combines with J gene TRBJ1-1; D gene uncertain. The material sequenced was CD4+ T cells from blood buffy coats. The CDR3: CASSPSSSNTEAFF. The CDR3 DNA reads TGTGCCAGTAGCCCCAGCAGCTCGAACACTGAAGCTTTCTTT. Complete variable domain (other parts from reference TRBV19 and TRBJ1-1): DGGITQSPKYLFRKEGQNVTLSCEQNLNHDAMYWYRQDPGQGLRLIYYSQIVNDFQKGDIAEGYSVSREKKESFPLTVTSAQKNPTAFYLCASSPSSSNTEAFFGQGTRLTVV.